These 24 T cell receptor beta chains were sequenced from one sample in a study of blood T cell repertoires in COVID-19 (dated by TCRdb to 2020 to 2021). Library method: the immunoSEQ multiplex PCR assay. Imported from immuneACCESS, the table was reduced by TCRdb to in-frame sequences with V and J called. These copies leave out some clones; in studies compared against another copy, an unresolved V gene accounts for under half, and the cause of the remainder is not known. This sample holds 150,000 to 200,000 clones; roughly 88% were observed only once. The ten largest account for around 2.1% of the sample. The sequenced sample was peripheral blood. The source is a young man with acute or convalescent COVID-19.

This chain links TRBV27 with TRBJ2-7, with TRBD2 matching over 7 bases. The CDR3 is made up of 14 amino acids. The J segment lost 3 bases and the V segment lost 1 base, leaving 3 bases of the junction unmatched. Germline CDR1 is MNHEY and CDR2 is SMNVEV (reference sequence). The CDR3 protein is CASSLFSGVYEQYF. CDR3 DNA: TGTGCCAGCAGTTTATTCAGCGGGGTCTACGAGCAGTACTTC.

The chain carries TRBV6-5 and TRBJ2-2; 7 bases agree with TRBD1. V trimming: 6 bases; J trimming: 8 bases; junction bases outside the gene matches: 9. This CDR3 spans 14 amino acids. CDR1 and CDR2 (germline): MNHEY, SVGAGI. The CDR3 DNA sequence: TGTGCCAGCAGAACCGGACAGGCTTCGGGGGAGCTGTTTTTT. As protein: CASRTGQASGELFF.

The V gene is TRBV13, the J gene TRBJ1-4; 12 bases are shared with TRBD1. CDR3 length equals 16 residues. After removal of 5 bases from V and 5 bases from J, the junction contained 6 bases not matched to a gene. CDR1 is PRHDT and CDR2 is FYEKMQ in the germline V gene (reference sequence). The CDR3 DNA sequence: TGTGCCAGCAGCGAGGGACAGGGGGCTCCCAATGAAAAACTGTTTTTT. This gives the protein CASSEGQGAPNEKLFF. The full variable domain, its missing parts supplied by reference TRBV13 and TRBJ1-4, is AAGVIQSPRHLIKEKRETATLKCYPIPRHDTVYWYQQGPGQDPQFLISFYEKMQSDKGSIPDRFSAQQFSDYHSELNMSSLELGDSALYFCASSEGQGAPNEKLFFGSGTQLSVL.

The chain employs TRBV5-1 and TRBJ1-1; D remains ambiguous. Germline-derived CDR1 and CDR2 are SGHRS and YFSETQ. Trimming removed 2 bases at V and 10 bases at J, with 15 bases between. CDR3 length equals 13 residues. CDR3: CASSFGGEGGAFF. The CDR3 coding sequence is TGCGCCAGCAGCTTCGGCGGGGAAGGAGGAGCTTTCTTT.

V gene TRBV5-4 combines with J gene TRBJ1-3; 10 bases fit TRBD1. This CDR3 contains 17 residues. Trimming cost V 4 bases and J 2 bases; bases outside gene matches: 9. The germline V gene has CDR1 SGHNT and CDR2 YYREEE (reference sequence). The CDR3: CASSRVGTGEAGNTIYF. The CDR3, as DNA: TGTGCCAGCAGCCGCGTAGGGACAGGGGAGGCTGGAAACACCATATATTTT.

The genes are TRBV18 and TRBJ1-2; 7 bases line up with TRBD1. Germline V gene lookup returns CDR1 KGHSH and CDR2 LQKENI. V shed 5 bases, J shed 0 bases, and the junction held 9 bases outside the gene matches. The CDR3 has 16 residues. The CDR3 DNA sequence: TGTGCCAGCTCATTTCCGGGACAGACTCCTAACTATGGCTACACCTTC. The encoded protein is CASSFPGQTPNYGYTF.

This sequence joins TRBV24-1 and TRBJ2-1; D remains unclear. The CDR3 loop spans 16 amino acids. Germline V gene lookup returns CDR1 KGHDR and CDR2 SFDVKD. V was clipped by 3 bases and J by 4 bases, with 15 bases between them. The CDR3 DNA reads as TGTGCCACCAGTGATGGTCCCCGCACGGGTTACAATGAGCAGTTCTTC. Protein: CATSDGPRTGYNEQFF.

The chain has TRBV19 and TRBJ1-3; no clear D. CDR1 and CDR2 (germline): LNHDA, SQIVND (reference sequence). V gave up 6 bases and J gave up 1 base, with 13 bases separating them. This CDR3 has 15 residues. CDR3 DNA sequence: TGTGCCAGTAGGCCTCCGGGCGGGTCTGGAAACACCATATATTTT. This sequence encodes CASRPPGGSGNTIYF. The whole variable domain, remainder taken from reference TRBV19 and TRBJ1-3, is DGGITQSPKYLFRKEGQNVTLSCEQNLNHDAMYWYRQDPGQGLRLIYYSQIVNDFQKGDIAEGYSVSREKKESFPLTVTSAQKNPTAFYLCASRPPGGSGNTIYFGEGSWLTVV.

CDR3 sequence (DNA): TGTGCCAGCAGCCGCGGGAGGACCGGGGAGCTGTTTTTT. This codes for CASSRGRTGELFF. V and J are TRBV3-1 (or the pseudogene TRBV3-2) and TRBJ2-2; 8 bases match TRBD2. V lost 4 bases to trimming and J lost 5 bases; unmatched junction nucleotides: 0. The CDR3 is 13 amino acids. Germline CDR1 and CDR2: LGHDT and YNNKEL (reference sequence).

This chain uses TRBV19 with TRBJ2-2; 7 nucleotides align to TRBD1. The J segment lost 5 bases and the V segment lost 4 bases, leaving 4 bases of the junction unmatched. This CDR3 contains 14 residues. Germline CDR1 and CDR2: LNHDA and SQIVND (reference sequence). CDR3 in amino acids: CASSTHRGTGELFF. The CDR3 DNA reads TGTGCCAGTAGTACTCACAGGGGAACCGGGGAGCTGTTTTTT.

This clone was found once. J is TRBJ2-1 and V is TRBV18, with TRBD2 identical over 12 bases. Trimming cost V 1 base and J 10 bases; bases outside gene matches: 8. From germline, CDR1 is KGHSH and CDR2 LQKENI. The CDR3 consists of 16 residues. The CDR3 DNA is TGTGCCAGCTCACCACTTACGCTAGCGGGAGGGAACGAGCAGTTCTTC. As protein: CASSPLTLAGGNEQFF.

V gene TRBV29-1 combines with J gene TRBJ1-1, with 8 bases that match TRBD1. The V gene's germline CDR1 is SQVTM and CDR2 ANQGSEA. The V and J ends lost 8 bases and 0 bases, in that order; junction bases with no gene match: 8. The CDR3 extends over 14 amino acids. Here the CDR3 reads CSIRQGSMNTEAFF. CDR3 DNA: TGCAGCATCAGACAGGGGTCGATGAACACTGAAGCTTTCTTT.

Points on this clone: The same CDR3 also results from other DNA sequences found in this sample. The chain links TRBV12-3 or TRBV12-4 to TRBJ1-1; 8 bases line up with TRBD1. This CDR3 has 13 residues. V was clipped by 6 bases and J by 4 bases; unmatched bases: 4. This CDR3 reads CASSLGQGTEAFF. The CDR3 DNA follows: TGTGCCAGCAGCCTAGGACAGGGCACTGAAGCTTTCTTT.

The sample holds one count of this clone. V gene TRBV18 combines with J gene TRBJ2-1; 15 positions match TRBD2. V was clipped by 3 bases and J by 4 bases; unmatched bases: 7. The CDR3 runs 18 residues. Germline V lookup: CDR1 KGHSH, CDR2 LQKENI. CDR3 DNA sequence: TGTGCCAGCTCACCGCAAGGACTAGCGGGAGGGGTTTACAATGAGCAGTTCTTC. Its protein is CASSPQGLAGGVYNEQFF.

The chain has TRBV3-1 (or the pseudogene TRBV3-2) and TRBJ2-2; TRBD1 aligns across 7 bases. Per germline, CDR1 LGHDT and CDR2 YNNKEL (reference sequence). V lost 6 bases and J lost 5; bases outside the gene matches: 12. This CDR3 region has 16 residues. In DNA, the CDR3 is TGTGCCAGCAGGCACACTGACAGGGCTTGGACCGGGGAGCTGTTTTTT. This translates into CASRHTDRAWTGELFF.

The rearrangement joins TRBV29-1 to TRBJ1-6; D gene ambiguous. The V end lost 6 bases, the J end lost 9 bases, and 15 bases lay between the germline ends. The CDR3 consists of 13 residues. Per germline, CDR1 SQVTM and CDR2 ANQGSEA. The CDR3 bases are TGCAGCGTGGTAATCAAGGAGGGTTCACCCCTCCACTTT. Its translation is CSVVIKEGSPLHF.

This sequence joins TRBV10-2 and TRBJ1-2; 12 bases map to TRBD1. Trimming removed 6 bases from V and 3 bases from J; junction bases left unmatched: 8. The CDR3 contains 16 residues. Germline V CDR1 and CDR2: WSHSY, SAAADI. The CDR3 region has the DNA TGCGCCAGCAGAGAAACGGGACAGGGGGCCGACTATGGCTACACCTTC. This sequence encodes CASRETGQGADYGYTF.

This chain joins TRBV5-1 and TRBJ2-7, with D perhaps TRBD2 (5 bases). Germline assignment: CDR1 SGHRS and CDR2 YFSETQ. The CDR3 totals 15 residues. Trimming took 5 bases from V and 1 from J, leaving 16 bases between them. The CDR3 region is CASRMRLGSSYEQYF. DNA of the CDR3: TGCGCCAGCAGGATGAGATTAGGGAGTTCCTACGAGCAGTACTTC.

The chain couples TRBV18 to TRBJ1-2; 9 positions agree with TRBD1. V dropped 4 bases and J dropped 3; count of bases not matched to a gene: 6. CDR1 and CDR2 from the germline V gene are KGHSH and LQKENI. The CDR3 is made up of 15 amino acids. CDR3 sequence: CASSRTGGADYGYTF. The CDR3 DNA follows: TGTGCCAGCTCACGAACAGGGGGCGCGGACTATGGCTACACCTTC.

The sample holds one count of this clone. The chain uses TRBV27 and TRBJ2-7, with 10 nucleotides matching TRBD2. This CDR3 contains 13 residues. V shed 8 bases, J shed 7 bases, and the junction held 8 bases outside the gene matches. Germline values: CDR1 MNHEY, CDR2 SMNVEV (reference sequence). The CDR3 here is CASAAGGPGEQYF. In nucleotides, the CDR3 is TGTGCCAGCGCAGCGGGAGGGCCTGGGGAGCAGTACTTC.

The chain joins TRBV5-1 to TRBJ1-4; D is possibly TRBD1 (5 bases). The CDR3 has 14 amino acids. V dropped 5 bases and J dropped 0 bases, with 8 bases sitting between them. The germline V gene encodes CDR1 SGHRS and CDR2 YFSETQ. CDR3 nucleotides: TGCGCCAGCAGGACGACAGCAACTAATGAAAAACTGTTTTTT. Protein product: CASRTTATNEKLFF.

The V and J genes are TRBV27 and TRBJ1-2, with TRBD1 identical over 12 bases. Germline values: CDR1 MNHEY, CDR2 SMNVEV (reference sequence). The V and J ends lost 5 bases and 5 bases, in that order; junction bases with no gene match: 6. CDR3 size: 15 residues. The CDR3 spells CASSVGTGGAYGYTF. The CDR3 DNA is TGTGCCAGCAGTGTCGGGACAGGGGGCGCTTATGGCTACACCTTC.

The sample holds one count of this clone. The rearrangement links TRBV15 to TRBJ1-2; D is perhaps TRBD1 (6 bases). The CDR3 is 14 residues long. V was shortened by 1 base and J by 8 bases, with 14 bases between the two germline ends. Germline V lookup: CDR1 LNHNV, CDR2 YYDKDF (reference sequence). For the CDR3, the DNA is TGTGCCACCAGCAGAGCAATACAGGGAGAAGGCTACACCTTC. Translating it yields CATSRAIQGEGYTF.

This rearrangement joins TRBV2 to TRBJ1-2; perhaps TRBD1 as D (6 bases). V dropped 5 bases and J dropped 4 bases, with 14 bases sitting between them. CDR1 is SNHLY, CDR2 FYNNEI, per germline. The CDR3 loop spans 14 amino acids. The CDR3 region has the DNA TGTGCCAGCAGTTTTCCCGGACAGAGCTATGGCTACACCTTC. Its protein product is CASSFPGQSYGYTF.